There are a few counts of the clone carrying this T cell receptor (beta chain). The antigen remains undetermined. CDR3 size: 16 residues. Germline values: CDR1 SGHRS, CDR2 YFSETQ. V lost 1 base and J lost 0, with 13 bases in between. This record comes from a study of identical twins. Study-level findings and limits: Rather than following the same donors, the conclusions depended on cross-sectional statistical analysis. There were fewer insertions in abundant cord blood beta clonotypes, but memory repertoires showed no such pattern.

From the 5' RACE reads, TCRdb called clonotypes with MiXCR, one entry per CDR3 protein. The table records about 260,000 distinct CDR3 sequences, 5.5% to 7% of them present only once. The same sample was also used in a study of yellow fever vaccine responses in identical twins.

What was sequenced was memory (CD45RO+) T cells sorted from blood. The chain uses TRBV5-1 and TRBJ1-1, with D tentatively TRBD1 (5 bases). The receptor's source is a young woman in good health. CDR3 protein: CASSLQGRAMNTEAFF. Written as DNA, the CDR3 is TGCGCCAGCAGCTTGCAGGGTAGGGCCATGAACACTGAAGCTTTCTTT.